This T cell receptor (beta chain) was documented in a study of cytomegalovirus exposure and HLA in healthy donors. Whole-study findings and limits: The listing of 150 to 200 TCR beta chains classed them as cytomegalovirus-associated.

Details on this clone: The antigen remains unidentified.

The PCR used 60 Vbeta and 13 Jbeta primers. TCRdb's table, derived via immunoSEQ multiplex PCR, lists solely in-frame clones and lacks some. The sample table sets out some 39,000 clones. Trimming cost V 5 bases and J 9 bases, with 20 bases left between them. Germline V CDR1 and CDR2: MNHNS, SASEGT. This CDR3 spans 15 amino acids. Material: PBMCs. The chain has TRBV6-1 and TRBJ2-1; D is undetermined. The origin of this receptor is a male donor in good health and CMV-seronegative. The DNA of the CDR3 is TGTGCCAGCAGTCCGGGTCTTGCGAGCCCCCGTGAGCAGTTCTTC. Amino acid sequence: CASSPGLASPREQFF.